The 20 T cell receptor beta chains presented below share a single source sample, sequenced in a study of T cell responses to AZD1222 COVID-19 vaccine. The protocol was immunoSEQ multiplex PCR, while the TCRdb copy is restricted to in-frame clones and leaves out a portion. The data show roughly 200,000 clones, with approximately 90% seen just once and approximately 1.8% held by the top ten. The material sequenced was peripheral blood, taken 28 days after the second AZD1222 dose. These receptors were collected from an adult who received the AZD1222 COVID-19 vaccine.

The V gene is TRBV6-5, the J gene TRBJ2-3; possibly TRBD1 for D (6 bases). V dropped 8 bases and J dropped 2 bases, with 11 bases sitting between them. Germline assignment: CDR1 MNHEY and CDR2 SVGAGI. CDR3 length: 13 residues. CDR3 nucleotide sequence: TGTGCCAGCGGCTGGACAGACACAGATACGCAGTATTTT. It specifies CASGWTDTDTQYF.

The CDR3 here is CASRLPGQVNTGELFF. The CDR3 DNA is TGCGCCAGCAGGTTACCGGGACAGGTTAACACCGGGGAGCTGTTTTTT. This sequence joins TRBV5-1 and TRBJ2-2; the match to TRBD1 covers 8 bases. The CDR3 totals 16 residues. From germline, CDR1 is SGHRS and CDR2 YFSETQ. Trimming at V came to 5 bases and at J to 2 bases, leaving 8 bases not matched to a gene.

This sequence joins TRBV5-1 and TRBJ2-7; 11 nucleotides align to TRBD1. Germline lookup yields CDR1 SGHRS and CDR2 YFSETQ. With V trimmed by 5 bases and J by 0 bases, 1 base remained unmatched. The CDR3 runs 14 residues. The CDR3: CASRGQGVSYEQYF. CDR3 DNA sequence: TGCGCCAGCAGGGGACAGGGGGTCTCCTACGAGCAGTACTTC.

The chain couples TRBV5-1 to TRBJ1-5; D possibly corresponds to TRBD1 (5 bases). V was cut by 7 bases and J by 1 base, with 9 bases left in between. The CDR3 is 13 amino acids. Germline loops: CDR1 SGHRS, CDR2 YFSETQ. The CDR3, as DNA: TGCGCCAGCCCTCCAGGGAGCAATCAGCCCCAGCATTTT. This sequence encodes CASPPGSNQPQHF.

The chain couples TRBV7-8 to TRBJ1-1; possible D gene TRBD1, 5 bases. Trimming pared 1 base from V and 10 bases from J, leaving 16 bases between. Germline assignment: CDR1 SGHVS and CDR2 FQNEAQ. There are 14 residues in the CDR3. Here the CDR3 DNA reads TGTGCCAGCAGCTTAGGAGGACACCCGAACGTAGCTTTCTTT. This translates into CASSLGGHPNVAFF.

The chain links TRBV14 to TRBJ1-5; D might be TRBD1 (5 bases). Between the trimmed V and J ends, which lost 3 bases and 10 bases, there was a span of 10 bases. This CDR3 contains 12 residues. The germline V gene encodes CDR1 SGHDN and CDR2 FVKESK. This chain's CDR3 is CASSHNRGPQHF. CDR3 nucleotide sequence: TGTGCCAGCAGCCATAATAGGGGTCCCCAGCATTTT.

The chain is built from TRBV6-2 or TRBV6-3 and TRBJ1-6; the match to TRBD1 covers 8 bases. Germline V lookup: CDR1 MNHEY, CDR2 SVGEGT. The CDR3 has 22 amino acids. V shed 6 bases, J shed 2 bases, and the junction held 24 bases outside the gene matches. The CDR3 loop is CASSPLTSGQGIRFPYNSPLHF. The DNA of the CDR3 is TGTGCCAGCAGCCCCCTTACGTCAGGACAGGGCATTAGGTTCCCCTATAATTCACCCCTCCACTTT.

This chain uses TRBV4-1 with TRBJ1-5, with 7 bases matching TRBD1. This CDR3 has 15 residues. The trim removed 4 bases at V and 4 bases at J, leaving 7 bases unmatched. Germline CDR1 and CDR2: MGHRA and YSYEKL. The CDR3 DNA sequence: TGCGCCAGCAGCCTTTCGGGACAGCCGAATCAGCCCCAGCATTTT. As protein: CASSLSGQPNQPQHF.

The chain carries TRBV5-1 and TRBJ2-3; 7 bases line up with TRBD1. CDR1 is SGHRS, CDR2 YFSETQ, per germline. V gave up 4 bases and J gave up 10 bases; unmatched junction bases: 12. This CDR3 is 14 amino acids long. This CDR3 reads CASSPLNRQGAQYF. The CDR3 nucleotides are TGCGCCAGCAGCCCTTTAAACCGACAGGGAGCGCAGTATTTT.

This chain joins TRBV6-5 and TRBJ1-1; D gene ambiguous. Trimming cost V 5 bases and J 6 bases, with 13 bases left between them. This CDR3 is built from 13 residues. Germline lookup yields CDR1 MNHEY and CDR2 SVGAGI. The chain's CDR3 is CASSIQWGSEAFF. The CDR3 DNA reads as TGTGCCAGCAGTATACAATGGGGATCTGAAGCTTTCTTT.

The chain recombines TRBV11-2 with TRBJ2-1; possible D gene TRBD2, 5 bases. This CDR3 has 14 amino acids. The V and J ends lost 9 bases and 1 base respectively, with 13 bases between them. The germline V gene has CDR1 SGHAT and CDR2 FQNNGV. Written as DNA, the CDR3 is TGTGCCAGTCACCTGGGGAGTTCCTACAATGAGCAGTTCTTC. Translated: CASHLGSSYNEQFF.

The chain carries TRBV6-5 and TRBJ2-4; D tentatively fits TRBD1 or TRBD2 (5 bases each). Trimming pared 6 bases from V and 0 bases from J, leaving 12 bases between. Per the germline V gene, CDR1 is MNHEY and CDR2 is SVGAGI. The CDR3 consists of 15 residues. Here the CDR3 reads CASSRDGLAKNIQYF. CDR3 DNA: TGTGCCAGCAGCCGGGACGGGCTAGCCAAAAACATTCAGTACTTC.

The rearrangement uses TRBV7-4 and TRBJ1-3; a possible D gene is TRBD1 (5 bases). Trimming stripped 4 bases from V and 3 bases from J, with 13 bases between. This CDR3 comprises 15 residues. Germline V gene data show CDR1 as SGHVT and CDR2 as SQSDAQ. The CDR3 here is CASSSPGLCGNTIYF. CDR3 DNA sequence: TGTGCCAGCAGCTCGCCGGGACTTTGTGGAAACACCATATATTTT.

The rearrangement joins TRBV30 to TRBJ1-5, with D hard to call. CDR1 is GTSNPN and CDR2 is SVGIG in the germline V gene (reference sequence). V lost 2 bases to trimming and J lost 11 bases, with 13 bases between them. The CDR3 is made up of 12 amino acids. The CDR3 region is CAWSKREQAQHF. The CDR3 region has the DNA TGTGCCTGGAGTAAAAGGGAGCAAGCCCAGCATTTT.

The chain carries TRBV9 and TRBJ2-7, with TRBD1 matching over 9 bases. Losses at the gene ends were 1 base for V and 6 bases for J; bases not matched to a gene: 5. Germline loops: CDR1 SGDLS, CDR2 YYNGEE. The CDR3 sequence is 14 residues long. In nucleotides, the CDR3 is TGTGCCAGCAGCGTATGGACAGGGGAAGGCGAGCAGTACTTC. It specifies CASSVWTGEGEQYF. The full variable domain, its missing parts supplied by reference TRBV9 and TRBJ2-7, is DSGVTQTPKHLITATGQRVTLRCSPRSGDLSVYWYQQSLDQGLQFLIQYYNGEERAKGNILERFSAQQFPDLHSELNLSSLELGDSALYFCASSVWTGEGEQYFGPGTRLTVT.

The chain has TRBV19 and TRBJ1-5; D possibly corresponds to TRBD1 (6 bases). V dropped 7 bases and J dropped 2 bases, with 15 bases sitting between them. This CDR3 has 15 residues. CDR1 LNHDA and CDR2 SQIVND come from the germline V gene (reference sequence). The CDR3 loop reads CASISRGSGNQPQHF. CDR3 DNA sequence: TGTGCCAGTATCTCCAGGGGAAGTGGCAATCAGCCCCAGCATTTT.

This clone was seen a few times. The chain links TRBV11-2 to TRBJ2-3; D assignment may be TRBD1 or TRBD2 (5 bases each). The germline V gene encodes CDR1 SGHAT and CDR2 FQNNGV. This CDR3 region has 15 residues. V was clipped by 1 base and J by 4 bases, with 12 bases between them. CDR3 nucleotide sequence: TGTGCCAGCAGCTTAGTTGGGGGTCAGGCAGATACGCAGTATTTT. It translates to CASSLVGGQADTQYF.

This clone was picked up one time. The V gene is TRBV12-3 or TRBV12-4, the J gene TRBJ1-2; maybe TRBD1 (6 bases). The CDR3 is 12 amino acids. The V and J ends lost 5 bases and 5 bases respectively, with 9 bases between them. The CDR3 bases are TGTGCCAGCAGTACCACAGGGTATGGCTACACCTTC. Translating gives CASSTTGYGYTF.

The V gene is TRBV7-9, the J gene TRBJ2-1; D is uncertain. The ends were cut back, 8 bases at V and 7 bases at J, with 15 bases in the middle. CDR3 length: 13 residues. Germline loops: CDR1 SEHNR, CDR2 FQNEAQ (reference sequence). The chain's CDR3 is CASAKNSGNEQFF. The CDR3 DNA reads TGTGCCAGCGCTAAAAACTCCGGGAATGAGCAGTTCTTC.

This chain's CDR3 is CASSGQGPNEKLFF. The CDR3 nucleotides are TGTGCCAGCAGTGGACAGGGACCTAATGAAAAACTGTTTTTT. The rearrangement joins TRBV25-1 to TRBJ1-4; 7 positions agree with TRBD1. The ends lost 4 bases at V and 3 bases at J; junction bases unmatched: 2. CDR1 is MGHDK, CDR2 SYGVNS, per germline. The CDR3 spans 14 residues.